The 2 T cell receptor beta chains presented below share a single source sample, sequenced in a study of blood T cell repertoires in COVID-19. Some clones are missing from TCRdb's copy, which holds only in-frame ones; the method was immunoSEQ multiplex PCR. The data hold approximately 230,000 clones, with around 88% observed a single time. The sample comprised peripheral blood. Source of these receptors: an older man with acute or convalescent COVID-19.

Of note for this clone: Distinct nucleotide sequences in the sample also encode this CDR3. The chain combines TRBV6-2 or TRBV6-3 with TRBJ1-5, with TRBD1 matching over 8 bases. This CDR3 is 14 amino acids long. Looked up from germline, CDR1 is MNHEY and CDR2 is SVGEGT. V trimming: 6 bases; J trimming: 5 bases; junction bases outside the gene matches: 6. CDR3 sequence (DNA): TGTGCCAGCAGACCTACAGGGGGGGATCAGCCCCAGCATTTT. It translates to CASRPTGGDQPQHF.

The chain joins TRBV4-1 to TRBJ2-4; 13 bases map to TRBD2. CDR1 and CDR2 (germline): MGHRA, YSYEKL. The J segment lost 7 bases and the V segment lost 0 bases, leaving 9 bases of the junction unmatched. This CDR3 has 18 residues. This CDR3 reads CASSQESVTSGRFNIQYF. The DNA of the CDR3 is TGCGCCAGCAGCCAAGAGTCGGTGACTAGCGGGAGGTTTAACATTCAGTACTTC.